These 28 T cell receptor beta chains came from one sample sequenced in a study of T cell changes during pregnancy in multiple sclerosis. Data came from immunoSEQ multiplex PCR; TCRdb stores just in-frame clones and leaves some out. The sample has some 120,000 clones; 93% are singletons. The sample here was peripheral blood, taken before pregnancy. The receptors stem from a female donor with multiple sclerosis, enrolled in a pregnancy study.

This clone was seen only once. The genes are TRBV30 and TRBJ1-5, with a weak D call TRBD1 (6 bases). This CDR3 has 15 residues. Trimming left V 0 bases short and J 3 bases short, with 12 bases between. The germline V gene has CDR1 GTSNPN and CDR2 SVGIG (reference sequence). The CDR3 loop is CAWSVGGWANQPQHF. Written as DNA, the CDR3 is TGTGCCTGGAGTGTAGGGGGTTGGGCCAATCAGCCCCAGCATTTT.

This clone was detected only a few times. CDR3 sequence reads: CASKKDSNTQYF. DNA for the CDR3: TGTGCCAGCAAAAAGGACAGCAATACGCAGTATTTT. This chain uses TRBV6-5 with TRBJ2-3, with D perhaps TRBD1 (6 bases). Per the germline V gene, CDR1 is MNHEY and CDR2 is SVGAGI. The V and J ends lost 7 bases and 7 bases respectively, with 12 bases between them. The CDR3 has 12 amino acids.

This chain uses TRBV6-1 with TRBJ2-2; D is perhaps TRBD2 (5 bases). Germline CDR1 reads MNHNS; CDR2 reads SASEGT. CDR3 length: 15 amino acids. Trimming stripped 7 bases from V and 3 bases from J, with 15 bases between. In nucleotides, the CDR3 is TGTGCCAGCACTCTGGTTCGGGGAGACACCGGGGAGCTGTTTTTT. This translates into CASTLVRGDTGELFF.

The gene calls are TRBV7-9 and TRBJ2-1, with 10 bases lining up with TRBD1. The ends lost 1 base at V and 4 bases at J; junction bases unmatched: 1. CDR3 length equals 15 residues. CDR1 and CDR2 from the germline V gene are SEHNR and FQNEAQ (reference sequence). The CDR3 protein is CASSLGGQGYNEQFF. The CDR3, as DNA: TGTGCCAGCAGCTTAGGGGGACAGGGGTACAATGAGCAGTTCTTC.

V is TRBV5-5 and J is TRBJ2-2; perhaps TRBD1 as D (5 bases). CDR1 and CDR2 (germline): SGHKS, YYEKEE (reference sequence). Trimming left V 4 bases short and J 5 bases short, with 15 bases between. This CDR3 is 15 amino acids long. For the CDR3, the DNA is TGTGCCAGCAGCCCCCTAGACAGTTTTACCGGGGAGCTGTTTTTT. Amino acids: CASSPLDSFTGELFF.

The V gene is TRBV7-9, the J gene TRBJ1-6; D remains ambiguous. The CDR3 runs to 14 residues. V lost 2 bases and J 10 bases, leaving 12 bases between the germline ends. CDR1 is SEHNR, CDR2 FQNEAQ, per germline (reference sequence). CDR3: CASSLLSGSSPLHF. In nucleotides, the CDR3 is TGTGCCAGCAGCTTATTGTCGGGGAGCTCACCCCTCCACTTT.

The chain combines TRBV20-1 with TRBJ1-1, with 9 positions matching TRBD1. The J segment lost 11 bases and the V segment lost 7 bases, leaving 8 bases of the junction unmatched. Per germline, CDR1 DFQATT and CDR2 SNEGSKA (reference sequence). The CDR3 contains 11 residues. CDR3 loop: CSVGTGQRAFF. The CDR3, as DNA: TGCAGTGTTGGGACAGGGCAACGGGCTTTCTTT.

Only one count was recorded for this clone. This chain links TRBV7-8 with TRBJ2-5; 7 bases fit TRBD1. The germline V gene has CDR1 SGHVS and CDR2 FQNEAQ. This CDR3 comprises 15 residues. With V trimmed by 5 bases and J by 5 bases, 11 bases remained unmatched. CDR3 nucleotide sequence: TGTGCCAGCAGCGTCCCCAGGGGGTTAGGGGAGACCCAGTACTTC. Protein sequence: CASSVPRGLGETQYF.

The sample holds one count of this clone. This chain joins TRBV29-1 and TRBJ2-1; 9 positions agree with TRBD1. CDR3 length: 15 residues. Germline V lookup: CDR1 SQVTM, CDR2 ANQGSEA. With 6 bases clipped from V and 3 bases from J, the junction kept 9 bases outside the gene matches. The DNA for the CDR3 is TGCAGCGTAAGACGATCGGACAGGGGCTACAATGAGCAGTTCTTC. Encoded protein: CSVRRSDRGYNEQFF.

The chain uses TRBV9 and TRBJ2-1; 8 nucleotides match TRBD2. The CDR3 contains 16 residues. CDR1 is SGDLS, CDR2 YYNGEE, per germline. V trimming: 4 bases; J trimming: 0 bases; junction bases outside the gene matches: 6. As DNA, the CDR3 is TGTGCCAGCAGCCTTCGGAGCGGGGGCTCCTACAATGAGCAGTTCTTC. It specifies CASSLRSGGSYNEQFF.

The CDR3 DNA sequence: TGTGCCAGCAGTGCCACTGGGACTTCATCCGAGCAGTTCTTC. It encodes CASSATGTSSEQFF. V and J are TRBV6-5 and TRBJ2-1; TRBD2 is a possible D gene (6 bases). CDR3 size: 14 residues. The germline CDR1 and CDR2 sequences are MNHEY and SVGAGI. Trimming pared 5 bases from V and 10 bases from J, leaving 18 bases between.

The chain recombines TRBV11-1 with TRBJ1-3, with 11 bases aligning to TRBD1. The CDR3 covers 14 residues. CDR1 is SGHAT and CDR2 is FQDESV in the germline V gene (reference sequence). V lost 3 bases, J lost 8 bases, and 3 bases stayed unmatched. The DNA of the CDR3 is TGTGCCAGCAGCTTCGGACAGGGGGCGGACACCATATATTTT. It codes for CASSFGQGADTIYF. The full variable domain, in which reference TRBV11-1 and TRBJ1-3 provide the parts outside the CDR3, is EAEVAQSPRYKITEKSQAVAFWCDPISGHATLYWYRQILGQGPELLVQFQDESVVDDSQLPKDRFSAERLKGVDSTLKIQPAELGDSAMYLCASSFGQGADTIYFGEGSWLTVV.

J is TRBJ1-2 and V is TRBV7-3; the D gene is possibly TRBD1 (5 bases). The CDR3 extends over 14 amino acids. V lost 5 bases and J lost 4, with 14 bases in between. Germline V gene sequence: CDR1 SGHTA, CDR2 FQGTGA. The CDR3 reads CASSGGGIFYGYTF. CDR3 nucleotide sequence: TGTGCCAGCAGCGGGGGGGGGATTTTCTATGGCTACACCTTC.

The chain employs TRBV27 and TRBJ2-7, with 8 bases lining up with TRBD2. The CDR3 extends over 13 amino acids. The junction had 5 bases not matched to a gene; V was cut back by 8 bases and J by 2 bases. Germline V gene sequence: CDR1 MNHEY, CDR2 SMNVEV (reference sequence). This CDR3 is CASGTRGPYEQYF. The CDR3 DNA sequence: TGTGCCAGCGGGACTAGAGGTCCCTACGAGCAGTACTTC.

The chain employs TRBV7-2 and TRBJ2-7; 8 bases fit TRBD2. V shed 5 bases and J 3 bases; nucleotides not matched to a gene: 9. Germline V gene lookup returns CDR1 SGHTA and CDR2 FQGNSA. This CDR3 spans 15 amino acids. Here the CDR3 DNA reads TGTGCCAGCAGCCGAGAGGCGGGGGGCTACTACGAGCAGTACTTC. Translation: CASSREAGGYYEQYF.

The chain carries TRBV19 and TRBJ2-3, with TRBD2 matching 8 bases. Trimming took 5 bases from V and 7 from J; bases not matched to a gene: 17. The CDR3 extends over 17 amino acids. Germline lookup yields CDR1 LNHDA and CDR2 SQIVND (reference sequence). This CDR3 is CASSPSGSREGRNTQYF. The CDR3 DNA is TGTGCCAGTAGTCCCTCGGGCTCACGGGAGGGCCGAAATACGCAGTATTTT.

This chain joins TRBV4-1 and TRBJ1-5, with 10 bases aligning to TRBD1. V shed 3 bases and J 3 bases; nucleotides not matched to a gene: 5. Germline V gene data show CDR1 as MGHRA and CDR2 as YSYEKL. The CDR3 has 16 amino acids. CDR3 sequence reads: CASSHRQGAPNQPQHF. CDR3 sequence (DNA): TGCGCCAGCAGCCATAGACAGGGGGCTCCCAATCAGCCCCAGCATTTT.

Notes on this clone: At the DNA level, this CDR3 is encoded by other sequences in the same sample as well. CDR3 protein: CASTDRGHQPQHF. CDR3 DNA: TGTGCCAGCACTGACAGGGGGCACCAGCCCCAGCATTTT. V usage is TRBV6-1 and J usage is TRBJ1-5, with TRBD1 identical over 10 bases. Per the germline V gene, CDR1 is MNHNS and CDR2 is SASEGT. The ends lost 7 bases at V and 7 bases at J; junction bases unmatched: 4. CDR3 size: 13 residues.

Of note for this clone: A read error may produce the germline difference seen at one junction end. This sequence joins TRBV11-2 and TRBJ2-1; 13 positions match TRBD2. The CDR3 has 16 amino acids. Germline-derived CDR1 and CDR2 are SGHAT and FQNNGV. The CDR3 region has the DNA TGTGCCAGCAGCCAGATGGGTCAACTAGCGGGAGGGGCTCCGGTCTTC. Translating gives CASSQMGQLAGGAPVF.

This rearrangement joins TRBV30 to TRBJ1-2; D is possibly TRBD1 (6 bases). Germline V gene data show CDR1 as GTSNPN and CDR2 as SVGIG (reference sequence). The V and J ends lost 2 bases and 4 bases respectively, with 14 bases between them. The CDR3 covers 14 residues. CDR3 coding DNA: TGTGCCTGGAGTTCCCGGGACACCCTCTATGGCTACACCTTC. As protein: CAWSSRDTLYGYTF.

The V call is TRBV19, the J call TRBJ2-7; TRBD2 is a possible D gene (5 bases). The CDR3 length is 13 residues. Per germline, CDR1 LNHDA and CDR2 SQIVND (reference sequence). Trimming shortened V by 8 bases and J by 3 bases, and 14 bases separated the two germline ends. CDR3 coding DNA: TGTGCCAGTTCTTCTAGCCGCGGCTACGAGCAGTACTTC. Its protein is CASSSSRGYEQYF.

This clone was observed a single time. The J gene is TRBJ2-5, the V gene TRBV13, with D perhaps TRBD2 (5 bases). Trimming removed 6 bases at V and 5 bases at J, with 22 bases between. Germline values: CDR1 PRHDT, CDR2 FYEKMQ (reference sequence). CDR3 length: 16 amino acids. The CDR3 DNA reads TGTGCCAGCAGGAGGACTGGCGCCTCAATAAGGGAGACCCAGTACTTC. It codes for CASRRTGASIRETQYF. The entire variable domain, with the rest obtained from reference TRBV13 and TRBJ2-5, is as follows: AAGVIQSPRHLIKEKRETATLKCYPIPRHDTVYWYQQGPGQDPQFLISFYEKMQSDKGSIPDRFSAQQFSDYHSELNMSSLELGDSALYFCASRRTGASIRETQYFGPGTRLLVL.

J is TRBJ1-3 and V is TRBV6-6; D possibly corresponds to TRBD1 (6 bases). V was pared by 6 bases and J by 3 bases, with 12 bases between. CDR3 length equals 14 residues. Germline V gene sequence: CDR1 MNHNY, CDR2 SVGAGI (reference sequence). This chain's CDR3 is CASRTGQRGNTIYF. In nucleotides, the CDR3 is TGTGCCAGCAGGACCGGACAGCGTGGAAACACCATATATTTT.

The chain combines TRBV30 with TRBJ2-5, with no clear D. The CDR3 has 12 residues. Deletions cut 0 bases from V and 4 bases from J, with 6 bases between. Per germline, CDR1 GTSNPN and CDR2 SVGIG (reference sequence). For the CDR3, the DNA is TGTGCCTGGAGTGTACTGCCAGAGACCCAGTACTTC. It yields the protein CAWSVLPETQYF.

This chain uses TRBV10-3 with TRBJ2-3, with TRBD2 identical over 11 bases. The CDR3 runs to 13 residues. Trimming removed 9 bases from V and 3 bases from J; junction bases left unmatched: 2. In germline, CDR1 is ENHRY, CDR2 SYGVKD. The chain's CDR3 is CAISGRETDTQYF. The CDR3 DNA reads TGTGCCATTAGCGGGAGGGAAACAGATACGCAGTATTTT.

CDR3 nucleotides: TGTGCCAGCAGCGTAGACTGGAGGAACACCGGGGAGCTGTTTTTT. It specifies CASSVDWRNTGELFF. The chain combines TRBV9 with TRBJ2-2; unclear D gene. Trimming shortened V by 0 bases and J by 1 base, and 7 bases separated the two germline ends. Looked up from germline, CDR1 is SGDLS and CDR2 is YYNGEE. CDR3 length: 15 amino acids.

The V and J genes are TRBV7-9 and TRBJ2-7, with D perhaps TRBD1 (5 bases). CDR3 length: 14 residues. V lost 0 bases to trimming and J lost 2 bases, with 8 bases between them. The V gene's germline CDR1 is SEHNR and CDR2 FQNEAQ (reference sequence). CDR3 in amino acids: CASSLAGLTYEQYF. In DNA, the CDR3 is TGTGCCAGCAGCTTAGCGGGGCTCACCTACGAGCAGTACTTC.

V gene TRBV6-1 combines with J gene TRBJ2-7, with D hard to call. Germline V gene data show CDR1 as MNHNS and CDR2 as SASEGT. V shed 5 bases and J shed 2 bases, with 4 bases lying between them. CDR3 length: 11 amino acids. The CDR3 DNA reads TGTGCCAGCAGTTCAACCTACGAGCAGTACTTC. Protein sequence: CASSSTYEQYF.